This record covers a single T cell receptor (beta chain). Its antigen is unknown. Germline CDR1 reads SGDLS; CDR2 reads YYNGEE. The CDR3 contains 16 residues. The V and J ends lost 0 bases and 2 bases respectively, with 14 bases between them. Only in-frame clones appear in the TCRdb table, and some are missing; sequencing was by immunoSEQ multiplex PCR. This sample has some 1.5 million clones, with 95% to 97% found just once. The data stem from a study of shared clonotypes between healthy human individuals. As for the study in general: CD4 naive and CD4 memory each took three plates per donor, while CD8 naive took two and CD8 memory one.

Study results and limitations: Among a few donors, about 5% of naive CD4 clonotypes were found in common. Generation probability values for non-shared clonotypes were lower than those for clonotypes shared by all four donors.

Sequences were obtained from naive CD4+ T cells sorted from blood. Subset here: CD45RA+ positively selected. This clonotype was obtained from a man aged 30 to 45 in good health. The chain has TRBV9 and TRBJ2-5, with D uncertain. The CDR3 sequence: CASSVARTAVQETQYF. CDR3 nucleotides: TGTGCCAGCAGCGTAGCGCGGACCGCCGTACAAGAGACCCAGTACTTC.